One T cell receptor (beta chain) is described in this entry. Its specificity is not known. CDR3 length equals 13 residues. V lost 2 bases and J lost 8, with 12 bases in between. Looked up from germline, CDR1 is MNHEY and CDR2 is SMNVEV (reference sequence). From CD4+ cells came CD45RA+ naive and CD45RA-negative memory subsets. These data come from a study of shared clonotypes between healthy human individuals. Study-wide context: Every donor yielded three CD4 naive, three CD4 memory, two CD8 naive and one CD8 memory plate.

General observations from the study: Non-shared clonotypes were found to have lower generation probabilities than the clonotypes that were shared by all four of the sorted-subset donors.

Genomic DNA (from each subset) was split evenly across several immunoSEQ plates. Method: immunoSEQ multiplex PCR; TCRdb's copy keeps in-frame clones and lacks some. Seen here are around 2.5 million clones, 80% to 95% observed once, and the top ten hold roughly 0.36%. This TCR came from a man younger than 30 in good health. Some clones in this sample may be carry-over from other donors' samples. The specimen sequenced was naive CD4+ T cells from PBMCs. Subset meaning: CD45RA+ positively selected. The rearrangement links TRBV27 to TRBJ1-2, with D tentatively TRBD1 (6 bases). DNA of the CDR3: TGTGCCAGCAGTTTACCGGGGGCGCTGGGCTACACCTTC. It translates to CASSLPGALGYTF.